This T cell receptor beta chain was captured in a study of T cell responses to AZD1222 COVID-19 vaccine. Study-wide results and caveats: Targeting of unmutated variant regions was reportedly seen in nearly half of spike-specific TCRs. An increase in Spike-specific TCR breadth and depth was observed after two AZD1222 doses. Scientists sampled the repertoires only once the peak T cell response had passed.

The germline V and J ends were trimmed by 5 bases and 5 bases, with 8 bases remaining between them. CDR1 and CDR2 from the germline V gene are SGHVS and FNYEAQ. The CDR3 extends over 12 amino acids. Clones were sequenced by immunoSEQ multiplex PCR, and TCRdb holds only the in-frame ones, with some missing. The sample has about 120,000 clones, about nine tenths seen once. Points on this clone: Its antigen is unidentified.

This TCR was recovered from an adult who received the AZD1222 COVID-19 vaccine. The V call is TRBV7-6, the J call TRBJ2-3; D might be TRBD2 (5 bases). The specimen was peripheral blood, collected 28 days after the second AZD1222 dose. Here the CDR3 DNA reads TGTGCCAGCAGCACCCGGGAAGATACGCAGTATTTT. It yields the protein CASSTREDTQYF.